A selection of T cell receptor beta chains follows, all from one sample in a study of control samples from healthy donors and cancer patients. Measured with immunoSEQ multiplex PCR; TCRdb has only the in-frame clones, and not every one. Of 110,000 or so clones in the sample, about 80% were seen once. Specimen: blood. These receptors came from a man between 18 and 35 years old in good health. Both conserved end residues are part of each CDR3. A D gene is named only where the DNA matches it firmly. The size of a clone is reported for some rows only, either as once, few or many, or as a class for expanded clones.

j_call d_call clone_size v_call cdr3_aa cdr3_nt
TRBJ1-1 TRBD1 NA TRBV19 CASSFRQGNTEAFF TGTGCCAGTAGTTTCCGACAGGGGAACACTGAAGCTTTCTTT
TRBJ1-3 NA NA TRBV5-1 CASSLDGSTLSGNTIYF TGCGCCAGCAGCTTGGATGGAAGTACCCTCTCTGGAAACACCATATATTTT
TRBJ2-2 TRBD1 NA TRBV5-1 CASSQGTGPTGELFF TGCGCCAGCAGCCAGGGGACAGGTCCCACCGGGGAGCTGTTTTTT
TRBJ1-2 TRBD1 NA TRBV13 CASTPPGQGASYGYTF TGTGCCAGCACCCCCCCCGGGCAGGGGGCGAGTTATGGCTACACCTTC
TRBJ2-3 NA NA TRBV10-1 CASSALRTDTQYF TGCGCCAGCAGTGCCCTCCGGACAGATACGCAGTATTTT
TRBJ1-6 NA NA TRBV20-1 CSASSPGTNSPLHF TGCAGTGCTAGTTCCCCAGGCACCAATTCACCCCTCCACTTT
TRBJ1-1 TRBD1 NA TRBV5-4 CASSLEEGATTEAFF TGTGCCAGCAGCTTGGAGGAGGGGGCGACCACTGAAGCTTTCTTT
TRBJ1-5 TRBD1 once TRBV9 CASSVGEGGAGQPQHF TGTGCCAGCAGCGTAGGTGAAGGGGGCGCGGGACAGCCCCAGCATTTT
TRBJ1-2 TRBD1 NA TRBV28 CASRGTGKMGGYTF TGTGCCAGCAGAGGGACAGGGAAGATGGGCGGCTACACCTTC
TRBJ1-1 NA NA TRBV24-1 CATSDFMDTEAFF TGTGCCACCAGTGATTTCATGGACACTGAAGCTTTCTTT
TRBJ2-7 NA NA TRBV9 CASSVDLGRSYEQYF TGTGCCAGCAGCGTAGATCTGGGGCGTTCCTACGAGCAGTACTTC
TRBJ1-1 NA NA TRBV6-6 CASSLGANTEAFF TGTGCCAGCTCTCTAGGAGCGAACACTGAAGCTTTCTTT
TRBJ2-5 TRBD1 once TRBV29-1 CSVGDRVGETQYF TGCAGCGTCGGGGACAGGGTCGGGGAGACCCAGTACTTC
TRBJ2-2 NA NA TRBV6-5 CASSSSGTYSRLFF TGTGCCAGCAGTTCGTCGGGGACATACAGTAGGCTGTTTTTT
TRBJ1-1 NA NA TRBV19 CASSIVWQGTEAFF TGTGCCAGTAGTATAGTATGGCAGGGCACTGAAGCTTTCTTT
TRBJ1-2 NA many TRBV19 CASSPSGANYGYTF TGTGCCAGTAGTCCCTCAGGGGCGAACTATGGCTACACCTTC
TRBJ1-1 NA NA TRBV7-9 CASAPGNTEAFF TGTGCCAGCGCTCCGGGGAACACTGAAGCTTTCTTT
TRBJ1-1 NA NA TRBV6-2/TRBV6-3 CASSPNHKNTEAFF TGTGCCAGCAGTCCCAACCATAAGAACACTGAAGCTTTCTTT
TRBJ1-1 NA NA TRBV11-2 CASRLRGSMNTEAFF TGTGCCAGCAGGTTACGGGGATCCATGAACACTGAAGCTTTCTTT
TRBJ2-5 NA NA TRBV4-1 CASSHRETQYF TGCGCCAGCAGTCACCGAGAGACCCAGTACTTC
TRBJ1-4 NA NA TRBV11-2 CASSLGGQELFF TGTGCCAGCAGCTTAGGGGGCCAAGAACTGTTTTTT
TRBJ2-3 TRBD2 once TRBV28 CASRLAGGGGTDTQYF TGTGCCAGCAGGCTCGCCGGGGGGGGTGGTACAGATACGCAGTATTTT
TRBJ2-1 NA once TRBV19 CASRIGGAGYNEQFF TGTGCCAGTAGAATAGGGGGGGCGGGATACAATGAGCAGTTCTTC
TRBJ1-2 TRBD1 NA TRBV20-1 CSASYGTGGVYGYTF TGCAGTGCTAGTTACGGGACAGGGGGAGTCTATGGCTACACCTTC
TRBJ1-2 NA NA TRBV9 CASEDRSLNYGYTF TGTGCCAGCGAGGACAGATCTCTTAACTATGGCTACACCTTC
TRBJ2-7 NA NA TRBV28 CASRPGQPYEQYF TGTGCCAGCAGACCTGGACAGCCCTACGAGCAGTACTTC
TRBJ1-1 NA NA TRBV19 CASSINGGGTEAFF TGTGCCAGTAGTATTAATGGGGGAGGAACTGAAGCTTTCTTT
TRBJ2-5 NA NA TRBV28 CASSSSPVETQYF TGTGCCAGCAGTTCCTCGCCAGTGGAGACCCAGTACTTC
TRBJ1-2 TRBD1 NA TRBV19 CASSFGGQGGFGYTF TGTGCCAGTAGTTTTGGCGGACAGGGGGGTTTTGGCTACACCTTC
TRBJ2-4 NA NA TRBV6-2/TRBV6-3 CASSYGPVGLAKNIQYF TGTGCCAGCAGTTACGGTCCGGTCGGGCTAGCCAAAAACATTCAGTACTTC
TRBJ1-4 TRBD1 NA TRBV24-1 CATSDGQGRGNEKLFF TGTGCCACCAGTGACGGACAGGGACGGGGTAATGAAAAACTGTTTTTT
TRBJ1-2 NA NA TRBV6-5 CASSSRVGGYGYTF TGTGCCAGCAGCTCAAGGGTGGGGGGCTATGGCTACACCTTC
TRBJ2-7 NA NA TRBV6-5 CASSPGLHYEQYF TGTGCCAGCAGCCCGGGACTTCACTACGAGCAGTACTTC
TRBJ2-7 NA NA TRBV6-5 CASSYLSEQYF TGTGCCAGCAGCTACCTTTCCGAGCAGTACTTC
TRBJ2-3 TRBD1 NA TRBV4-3 CASSRGTGGMTDTQYF TGCGCCAGCAGCCGGGGGACAGGGGGCATGACAGATACGCAGTATTTT
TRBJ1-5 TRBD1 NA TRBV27 CASSLGTTGQEPQHF TGTGCCAGCAGTCTAGGCACGACAGGGCAGGAGCCCCAGCATTTT
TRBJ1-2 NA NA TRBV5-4 CASSFGVANYGYTF TGTGCCAGCAGCTTCGGGGTTGCTAACTATGGCTACACCTTC